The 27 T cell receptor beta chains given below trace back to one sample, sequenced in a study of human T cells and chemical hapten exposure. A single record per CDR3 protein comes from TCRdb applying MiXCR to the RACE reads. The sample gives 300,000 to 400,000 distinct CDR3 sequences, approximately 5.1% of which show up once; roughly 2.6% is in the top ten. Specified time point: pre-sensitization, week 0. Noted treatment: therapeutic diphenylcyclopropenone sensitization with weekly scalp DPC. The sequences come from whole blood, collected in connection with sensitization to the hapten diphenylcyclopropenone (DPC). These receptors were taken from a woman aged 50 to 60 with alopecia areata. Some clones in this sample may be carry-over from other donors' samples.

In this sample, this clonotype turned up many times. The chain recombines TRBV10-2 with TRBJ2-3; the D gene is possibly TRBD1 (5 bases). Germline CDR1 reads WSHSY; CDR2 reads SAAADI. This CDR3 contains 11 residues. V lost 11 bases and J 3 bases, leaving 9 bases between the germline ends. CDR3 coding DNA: TGCGCCGCCAGGGATACAGATACGCAGTATTTT. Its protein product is CAARDTDTQYF.

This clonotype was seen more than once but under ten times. The CDR3 region is CASSRAGAQGTSEAFF. In DNA form, the CDR3 reads TGTGCCAGCAGTCGTGCGGGGGCACAAGGGACTTCTGAAGCTTTCTTT. The rearrangement joins TRBV12-3 or TRBV12-4 to TRBJ1-1, with D maybe TRBD1 (6 bases). V was pared by 5 bases and J by 6 bases, with 22 bases between. The CDR3 sequence is 16 residues long.

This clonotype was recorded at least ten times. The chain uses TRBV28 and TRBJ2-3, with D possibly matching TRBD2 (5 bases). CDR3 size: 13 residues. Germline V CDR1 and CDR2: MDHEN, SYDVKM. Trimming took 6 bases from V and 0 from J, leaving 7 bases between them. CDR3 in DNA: TGTGCCAGCAGATGGACTAGCACAGATACGCAGTATTTT. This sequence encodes CASRWTSTDTQYF.

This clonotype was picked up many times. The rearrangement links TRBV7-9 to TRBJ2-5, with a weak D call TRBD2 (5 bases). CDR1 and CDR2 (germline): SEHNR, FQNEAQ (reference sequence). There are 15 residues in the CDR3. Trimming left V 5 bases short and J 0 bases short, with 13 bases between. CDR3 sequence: CASSTTDWYQETQYF. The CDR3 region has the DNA TGTGCCAGCAGCACAACGGACTGGTACCAAGAGACCCAGTACTTC.

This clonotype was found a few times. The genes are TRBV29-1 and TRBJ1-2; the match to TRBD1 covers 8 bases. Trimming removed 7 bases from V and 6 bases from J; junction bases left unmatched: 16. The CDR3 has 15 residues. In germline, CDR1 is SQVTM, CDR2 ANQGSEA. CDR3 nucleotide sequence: TGCAGCGGGTCCCCCAGCGGACAGGGCGGCAATGGCTACACCTTC. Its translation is CSGSPSGQGGNGYTF.

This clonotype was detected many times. The CDR3 sequence is CASSLSGGVQPQHF. CDR3 in DNA: TGTGCCAGCAGCTTATCAGGGGGCGTCCAGCCCCAGCATTTT. This sequence joins TRBV7-2 and TRBJ1-5, with 8 bases aligning to TRBD1. CDR3 length: 14 residues. V shed 2 bases and J 7 bases; nucleotides not matched to a gene: 4. Germline assignment: CDR1 SGHTA and CDR2 FQGNSA.

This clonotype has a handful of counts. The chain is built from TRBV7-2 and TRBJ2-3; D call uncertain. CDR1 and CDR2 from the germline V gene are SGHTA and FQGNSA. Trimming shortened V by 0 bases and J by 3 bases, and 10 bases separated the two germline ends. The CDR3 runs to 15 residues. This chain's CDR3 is CASSLAPTPTDTQYF. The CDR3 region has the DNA TGTGCCAGCAGCTTAGCGCCGACTCCTACAGATACGCAGTATTTT.

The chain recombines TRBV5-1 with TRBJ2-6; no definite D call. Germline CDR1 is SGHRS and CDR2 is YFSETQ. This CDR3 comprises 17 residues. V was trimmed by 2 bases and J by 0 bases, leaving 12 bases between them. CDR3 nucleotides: TGCGCCAGCAGCTTTTCAGCCACCGACTCTGGGGCCAACGTCCTGACTTTC. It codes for CASSFSATDSGANVLTF.

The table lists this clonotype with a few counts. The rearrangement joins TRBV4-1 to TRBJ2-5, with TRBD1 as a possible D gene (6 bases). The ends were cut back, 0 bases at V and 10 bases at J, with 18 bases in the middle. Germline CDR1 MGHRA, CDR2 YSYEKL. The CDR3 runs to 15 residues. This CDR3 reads CASSQDRPGAQGQYF. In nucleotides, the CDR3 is TGCGCCAGCAGCCAAGATCGACCAGGGGCCCAGGGCCAGTACTTC.

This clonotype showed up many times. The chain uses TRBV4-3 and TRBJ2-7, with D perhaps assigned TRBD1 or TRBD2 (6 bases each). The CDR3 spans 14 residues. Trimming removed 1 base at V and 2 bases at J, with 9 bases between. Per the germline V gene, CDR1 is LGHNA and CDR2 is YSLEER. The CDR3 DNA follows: TGCGCCAGCAGCCAAGGCGGGACACCCTACGAGCAGTACTTC. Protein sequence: CASSQGGTPYEQYF.

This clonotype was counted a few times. The CDR3 protein is CASSLEVSDSPLHF. The CDR3 DNA reads TGCGCCAGCAGCTTGGAAGTCTCAGACTCACCCCTCCACTTT. The chain links TRBV5-1 to TRBJ1-6; no clear D. Germline V gene lookup returns CDR1 SGHRS and CDR2 YFSETQ. V was trimmed by 0 bases and J by 10 bases, leaving 11 bases between them. The CDR3 extends over 14 amino acids.

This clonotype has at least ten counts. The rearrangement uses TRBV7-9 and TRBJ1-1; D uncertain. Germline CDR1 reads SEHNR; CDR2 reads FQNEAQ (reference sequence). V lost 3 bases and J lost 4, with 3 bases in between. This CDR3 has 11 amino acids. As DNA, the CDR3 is TGTGCCAGCAGCTTTGCCACTGAAGCTTTCTTT. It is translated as CASSFATEAFF. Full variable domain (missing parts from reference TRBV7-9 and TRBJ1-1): DTGVSQNPRHKITKRGQNVTFRCDPISEHNRLYWYRQTLGQGPEFLTYFQNEAQLEKSRLLSDRFSAERPKGSFSTLEIQRTEQGDSAMYLCASSFATEAFFGQGTRLTVV.

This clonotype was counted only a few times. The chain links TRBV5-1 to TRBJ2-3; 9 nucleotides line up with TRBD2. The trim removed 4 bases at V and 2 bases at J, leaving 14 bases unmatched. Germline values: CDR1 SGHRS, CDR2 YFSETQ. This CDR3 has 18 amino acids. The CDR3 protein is CASSGTGGAGGPTDTQYF. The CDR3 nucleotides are TGCGCCAGCAGCGGGACCGGTGGAGCGGGGGGTCCCACAGATACGCAGTATTTT.

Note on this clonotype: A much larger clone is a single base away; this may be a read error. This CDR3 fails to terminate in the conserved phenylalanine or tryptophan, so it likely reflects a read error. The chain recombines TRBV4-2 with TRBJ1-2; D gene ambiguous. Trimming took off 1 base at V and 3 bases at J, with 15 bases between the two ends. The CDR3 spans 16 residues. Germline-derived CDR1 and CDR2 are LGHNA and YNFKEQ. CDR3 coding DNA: TGTGCCAGCAGCCAAGCAAATCGACGGGCAGACTATGGCTACACCTAC. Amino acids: CASSQANRRADYGYTY.

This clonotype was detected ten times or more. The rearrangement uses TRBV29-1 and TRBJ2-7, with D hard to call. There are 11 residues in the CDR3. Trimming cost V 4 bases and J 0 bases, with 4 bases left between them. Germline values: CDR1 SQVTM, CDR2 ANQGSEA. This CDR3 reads CSVGNSYEQYF. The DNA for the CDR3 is TGCAGCGTTGGAAACTCCTACGAGCAGTACTTC.

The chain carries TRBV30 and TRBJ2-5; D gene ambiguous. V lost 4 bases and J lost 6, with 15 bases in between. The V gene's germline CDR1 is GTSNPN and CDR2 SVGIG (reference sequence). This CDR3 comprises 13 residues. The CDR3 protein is CAWTPRNAKTQYF. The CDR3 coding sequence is TGTGCCTGGACCCCCCGGAATGCGAAGACCCAGTACTTC.

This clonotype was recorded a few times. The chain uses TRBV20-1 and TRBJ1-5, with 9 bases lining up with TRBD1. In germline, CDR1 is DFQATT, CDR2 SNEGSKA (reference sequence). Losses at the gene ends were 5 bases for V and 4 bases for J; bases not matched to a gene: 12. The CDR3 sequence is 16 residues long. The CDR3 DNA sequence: TGCAGTGCTTCTCAAGCGGACAGGGGTTTTAATCAGCCCCAGCATTTT. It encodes CSASQADRGFNQPQHF.

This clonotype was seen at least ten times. Here the CDR3 reads CSARAGHLYSGGRTDTQYF. CDR3 nucleotide sequence: TGCAGTGCTAGAGCGGGACACCTCTATAGCGGGGGGCGAACAGATACGCAGTATTTT. The chain uses TRBV20-1 and TRBJ2-3; 10 bases line up with TRBD2. V shed 1 base, J shed 3 bases, and the junction held 16 bases outside the gene matches. CDR3 length equals 19 residues. From germline, CDR1 is DFQATT and CDR2 SNEGSKA (reference sequence).

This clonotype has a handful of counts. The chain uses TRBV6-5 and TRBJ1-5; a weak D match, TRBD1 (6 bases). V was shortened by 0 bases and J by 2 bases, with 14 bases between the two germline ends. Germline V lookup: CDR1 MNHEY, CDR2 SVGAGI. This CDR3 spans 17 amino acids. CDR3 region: CASSYSIAAGGNQPQHF. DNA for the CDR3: TGTGCCAGCAGTTACTCGATCGCGGCAGGGGGCAATCAGCCCCAGCATTTT.

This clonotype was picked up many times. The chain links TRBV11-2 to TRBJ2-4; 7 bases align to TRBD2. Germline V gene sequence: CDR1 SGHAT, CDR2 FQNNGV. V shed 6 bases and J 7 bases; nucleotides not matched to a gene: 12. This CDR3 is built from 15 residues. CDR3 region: CASRIMGGVGNIQYF. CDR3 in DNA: TGTGCCAGCAGAATTATGGGAGGGGTCGGGAACATTCAGTACTTC.

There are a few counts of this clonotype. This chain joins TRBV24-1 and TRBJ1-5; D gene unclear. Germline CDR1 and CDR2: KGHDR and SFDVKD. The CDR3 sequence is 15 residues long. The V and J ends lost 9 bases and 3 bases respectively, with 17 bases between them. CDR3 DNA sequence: TGTGCCACCCGCGGGGAGGAGGTACCCAATCAGCCCCAGCATTTT. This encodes CATRGEEVPNQPQHF.

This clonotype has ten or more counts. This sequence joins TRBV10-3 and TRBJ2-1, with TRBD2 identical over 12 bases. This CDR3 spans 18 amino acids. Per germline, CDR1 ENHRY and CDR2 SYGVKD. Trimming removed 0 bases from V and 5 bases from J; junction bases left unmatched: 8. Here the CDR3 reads CAISESTSLAGGHNEQFF. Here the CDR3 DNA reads TGTGCCATCAGTGAGTCGACGAGCCTAGCGGGAGGGCACAATGAGCAGTTCTTC.

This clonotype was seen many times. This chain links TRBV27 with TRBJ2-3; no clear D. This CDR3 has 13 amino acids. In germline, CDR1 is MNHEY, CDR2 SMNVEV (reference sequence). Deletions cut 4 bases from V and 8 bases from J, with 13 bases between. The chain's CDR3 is CASSSPSLGTQYF. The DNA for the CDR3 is TGTGCCAGCAGTTCCCCCTCACTGGGTACGCAGTATTTT.

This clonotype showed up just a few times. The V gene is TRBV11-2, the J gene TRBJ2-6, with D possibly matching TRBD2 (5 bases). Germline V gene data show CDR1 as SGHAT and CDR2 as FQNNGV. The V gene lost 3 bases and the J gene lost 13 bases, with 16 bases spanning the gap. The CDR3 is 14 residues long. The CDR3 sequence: CASSFEGRRRVLTF. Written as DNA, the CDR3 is TGTGCCAGCAGCTTCGAGGGTAGGAGAAGGGTCCTGACTTTC.

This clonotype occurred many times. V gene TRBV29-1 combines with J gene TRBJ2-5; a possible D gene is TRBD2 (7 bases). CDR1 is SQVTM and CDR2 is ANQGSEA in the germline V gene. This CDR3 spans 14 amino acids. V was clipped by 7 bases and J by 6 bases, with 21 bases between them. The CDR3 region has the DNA TGCAGCGGGGAGGGGGTAGCGGTGGAACAGACCCAGTACTTC. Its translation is CSGEGVAVEQTQYF.

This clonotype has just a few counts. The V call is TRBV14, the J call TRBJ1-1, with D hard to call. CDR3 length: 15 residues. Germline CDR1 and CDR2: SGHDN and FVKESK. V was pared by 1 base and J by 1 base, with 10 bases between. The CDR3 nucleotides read TGTGCCAGCAGCCAAGGAAACAGCCCGAACACTGAAGCTTTCTTT. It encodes CASSQGNSPNTEAFF. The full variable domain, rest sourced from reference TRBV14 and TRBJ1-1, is EAGVTQFPSHSVIEKGQTVTLRCDPISGHDNLYWYRRVMGKEIKFLLHFVKESKQDESGMPNNRFLAERTGGTYSTLKVQPAELEDSGVYFCASSQGNSPNTEAFFGQGTRLTVV.

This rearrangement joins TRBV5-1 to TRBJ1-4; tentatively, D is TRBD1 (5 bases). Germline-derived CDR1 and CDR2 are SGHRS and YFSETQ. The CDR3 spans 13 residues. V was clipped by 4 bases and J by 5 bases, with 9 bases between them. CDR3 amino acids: CASSPQGNEKLFF. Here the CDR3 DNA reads TGCGCCAGCAGCCCTCAGGGAAATGAAAAACTGTTTTTT.